These 24 T cell receptor beta chains share one sample of origin, sequenced in a study of blood T cell repertoires in COVID-19. Generated by immunoSEQ multiplex PCR, the TCRdb table keeps only in-frame clones and is missing some. There are approximately 200,000 clones in the sample; approximately 86% occur only once, and more than 1.4% lies in the top ten. The sample was peripheral blood. The source of these receptors is a young man with active or convalescent COVID-19.

The chain employs TRBV4-1 and TRBJ1-4; D possibly corresponds to TRBD1 (6 bases). The V and J ends lost 3 bases and 7 bases respectively, with 21 bases between them. Germline loops: CDR1 MGHRA, CDR2 YSYEKL. The CDR3 consists of 17 residues. CDR3 amino acids: CASSHPLPRGPAEKLFF. DNA for the CDR3: TGCGCCAGCAGCCACCCACTCCCCAGGGGCCCTGCTGAAAAACTGTTTTTT.

This chain links TRBV2 with TRBJ2-4; 12 bases are shared with TRBD1. The germline V gene has CDR1 SNHLY and CDR2 FYNNEI. V lost 6 bases and J lost 9; bases outside the gene matches: 9. The CDR3 totals 15 residues. The CDR3 sequence is CASSGTGGEGSIQYF. As DNA, the CDR3 is TGTGCCAGCAGCGGGACAGGGGGCGAGGGTAGCATTCAGTACTTC.

The chain combines TRBV19 with TRBJ1-5; unclear D gene. Between the trimmed V and J ends, which lost 3 bases and 0 bases, there was a span of 12 bases. Germline V gene sequence: CDR1 LNHDA, CDR2 SQIVND (reference sequence). This CDR3 has 16 residues. CDR3 sequence: CASSIHWSYSNQPQHF. The DNA of the CDR3 is TGTGCCAGTAGTATTCATTGGAGTTATAGCAATCAGCCCCAGCATTTT.

This chain uses TRBV28 with TRBJ2-7, with 7 bases fitting TRBD1. The CDR3 has 15 amino acids. With V trimmed by 6 bases and J by 0 bases, 8 bases remained unmatched. The germline V gene has CDR1 MDHEN and CDR2 SYDVKM. The CDR3 DNA reads TGTGCCAGCAGACTAGACAGGGCAGACTCCTACGAGCAGTACTTC. Encoded protein: CASRLDRADSYEQYF.

Only one count was recorded for this clone. The chain links TRBV10-3 to TRBJ2-5, with TRBD2 matching over 8 bases. The CDR3 spans 14 residues. Germline trimming cut 4 bases from V and 5 bases from J; bases unmatched to any gene: 6. Germline-derived CDR1 and CDR2 are ENHRY and SYGVKD. The CDR3 DNA reads TGTGCCATCAGTGGAACAGCGGGAGTGGAGACCCAGTACTTC. Amino acid sequence: CAISGTAGVETQYF.

The gene calls are TRBV7-9 and TRBJ1-4; 7 nucleotides agree with TRBD1. V shed 5 bases, J shed 8 bases, and the junction held 17 bases outside the gene matches. Germline-derived CDR1 and CDR2 are SEHNR and FQNEAQ (reference sequence). The CDR3 has 17 residues. The CDR3 DNA reads TGTGCCAGCAGCCTCCCGTTAACAGGGGCCGGGGGAGAAAAACTGTTTTTT. This encodes CASSLPLTGAGGEKLFF. Based on the CDR3 plus reference TRBV7-9 and TRBJ1-4, the full variable domain is DTGVSQNPRHKITKRGQNVTFRCDPISEHNRLYWYRQTLGQGPEFLTYFQNEAQLEKSRLLSDRFSAERPKGSFSTLEIQRTEQGDSAMYLCASSLPLTGAGGEKLFFGSGTQLSVL.

This rearrangement joins TRBV6-1 to TRBJ2-2; TRBD2 matches 7 bases. V trimming: 1 base; J trimming: 4 bases; junction bases outside the gene matches: 9. The CDR3 length is 17 residues. Germline V CDR1 and CDR2: MNHNS, SASEGT. The CDR3 nucleotides are TGTGCCAGCAGTGAAGATGTGGGAGGGCCCGGCACCGGGGAGCTGTTTTTT. Its translation: CASSEDVGGPGTGELFF.

V and J are TRBV18 and TRBJ1-1; perhaps TRBD1 as D (6 bases). CDR3 length: 13 residues. Trimming removed 2 bases from V and 7 bases from J, with 11 bases in between. The germline gives CDR1 KGHSH, CDR2 LQKENI. The CDR3 sequence: CASSPSRTVEAFF. CDR3 sequence (DNA): TGTGCCAGCTCACCAAGTAGGACAGTTGAAGCTTTCTTT.

The V gene is TRBV21-1, the J gene TRBJ1-5; TRBD1 is taken as the D call from the table, unchecked against the DNA. TRBV21-1 is designated a pseudogene. The CDR3 totals 21 residues. CDR3 nucleotides: TGTGCCAGCAGCAAAGCCATAGTTATCCTACGGGGACAGGGGGTTCGGCAGCCCCAGCATTTT. Protein sequence: CASSKAIVILRGQGVRQPQHF.

V usage is TRBV2 and J usage is TRBJ2-2; TRBD2 aligns across 9 bases. This CDR3 has 13 residues. V gave up 6 bases and J gave up 6 bases; unmatched junction bases: 2. From germline, CDR1 is SNHLY and CDR2 FYNNEI. The CDR3 is CASREREAGELFF. The CDR3 DNA follows: TGTGCCAGCAGAGAGCGGGAGGCCGGGGAGCTGTTTTTT.

This chain joins TRBV11-2 and TRBJ2-3; D remains unclear. Trimming took off 2 bases at V and 6 bases at J, with 6 bases between the two ends. This CDR3 is 12 amino acids long. In germline, CDR1 is SGHAT, CDR2 FQNNGV. Here the CDR3 reads CASSLYGDTQYF. The CDR3 DNA sequence: TGTGCCAGCAGCTTATACGGGGATACGCAGTATTTT.

The chain has TRBV12-3 or TRBV12-4 and TRBJ1-4, with D uncertain. The CDR3 extends over 11 amino acids. Trimming stripped 5 bases from V and 14 bases from J, with 12 bases between. Here the CDR3 reads CASSGQFALFF. The CDR3 DNA reads TGTGCCAGCAGTGGCCAGTTTGCCCTGTTTTTT.

The chain couples TRBV11-3 to TRBJ2-3, with 7 bases that match TRBD1. Germline V gene lookup returns CDR1 SGHNT and CDR2 YENEEA. V shed 6 bases and J 3 bases; nucleotides not matched to a gene: 3. There are 13 residues in the CDR3. As DNA, the CDR3 is TGTGCCAGCAGTCGACAGGGAACAGATACGCAGTATTTT. This codes for CASSRQGTDTQYF. Full variable domain (remainder filled in from reference TRBV11-3 and TRBJ2-3): EAGVVQSPRYKIIEKKQPVAFWCNPISGHNTLYWYLQNLGQGPELLIRYENEEAVDDSQLPKDRFSAERLKGVDSTLKIQPAELGDSAVYLCASSRQGTDTQYFGPGTRLTVL.

This clone has only a few counts. CDR3 nucleotide sequence: TGTGCCAGCAGCCAAGATATGAACAGGGACTATGGCTACACCTTC. Translating gives CASSQDMNRDYGYTF. This sequence joins TRBV4-2 and TRBJ1-2; weak D call: TRBD1 (6 bases). Per the germline V gene, CDR1 is LGHNA and CDR2 is YNFKEQ. There are 15 residues in the CDR3. Trimming stripped 0 bases from V and 3 bases from J, with 11 bases between.

This rearrangement joins TRBV5-5 to TRBJ2-1; TRBD1 matches 10 bases. Germline V gene data show CDR1 as SGHKS and CDR2 as YYEKEE (reference sequence). This CDR3 is 14 amino acids long. V trimming: 5 bases; J trimming: 9 bases; junction bases outside the gene matches: 8. DNA for the CDR3: TGTGCCAGCAGGGCGGGACAGGGGTTGGGTGAGCAGTTCTTC. It is translated as CASRAGQGLGEQFF.

The V call is TRBV3-1 (or the pseudogene TRBV3-2), the J call TRBJ2-3, with 15 positions matching TRBD2. The V and J ends lost 0 bases and 4 bases, in that order; junction bases with no gene match: 11. The CDR3 has 20 amino acids. Germline CDR1 reads LGHDT; CDR2 reads YNNKEL (reference sequence). The DNA for the CDR3 is TGTGCCAGCAGCCAAGATCCTAGGACTAGCGGGAGGGCCTCCCCAGATACGCAGTATTTT. Its translation: CASSQDPRTSGRASPDTQYF.

This chain uses TRBV28 with TRBJ2-1; 7 nucleotides agree with TRBD1. The CDR3 runs to 14 residues. Germline V gene lookup returns CDR1 MDHEN and CDR2 SYDVKM. V was clipped by 4 bases and J by 4 bases; unmatched bases: 4. CDR3 protein: CASSYSGGYNEQFF. CDR3 nucleotides: TGTGCCAGCAGTTACTCAGGGGGATACAATGAGCAGTTCTTC.

The chain uses TRBV5-6 and TRBJ1-2; unclear D gene. The germline V gene has CDR1 SGHDT and CDR2 YYEEEE. V was cut by 5 bases and J by 4 bases, with 15 bases left in between. The CDR3 is made up of 14 amino acids. CDR3 bases: TGTGCCAGCAGGCCGACCGGGTCGCCCTATGGCTACACCTTC. Translated: CASRPTGSPYGYTF.

V gene TRBV5-1 combines with J gene TRBJ1-4; TRBD1 matches 8 bases. V gave up 4 bases and J gave up 4 bases; unmatched junction bases: 3. The CDR3 is 14 amino acids. The germline V gene has CDR1 SGHRS and CDR2 YFSETQ. The CDR3 nucleotides read TGCGCCAGCAGCGGACAGGGCCTTAATGAAAAACTGTTTTTT. Encoded protein: CASSGQGLNEKLFF.

The chain couples TRBV9 to TRBJ2-7; TRBD1 matches 7 bases. V dropped 0 bases and J dropped 2; count of bases not matched to a gene: 5. CDR3 length: 15 amino acids. The germline V gene encodes CDR1 SGDLS and CDR2 YYNGEE. The CDR3 nucleotides read TGTGCCAGCAGCGTAGCCGGGACAGACGCCTACGAGCAGTACTTC. Translation: CASSVAGTDAYEQYF.

V gene TRBV6-5 combines with J gene TRBJ2-7; 7 nucleotides line up with TRBD1. Germline V gene lookup returns CDR1 MNHEY and CDR2 SVGAGI. The CDR3 spans 14 residues. With V trimmed by 5 bases and J by 0 bases, 4 bases remained unmatched. The CDR3: CASSPRDSSYEQYF. The CDR3 DNA reads TGTGCCAGCAGTCCCCGGGACAGCTCCTACGAGCAGTACTTC.

This chain uses TRBV19 with TRBJ1-1; 7 positions agree with TRBD1. Germline V lookup: CDR1 LNHDA, CDR2 SQIVND (reference sequence). This CDR3 is 16 amino acids long. V shed 2 bases, J shed 7 bases, and the junction held 13 bases outside the gene matches. The CDR3: CASSIYTPRQGGEAFF. The CDR3 bases are TGTGCCAGTAGTATATACACCCCCAGACAGGGAGGTGAAGCTTTCTTT.

The genes are TRBV19 and TRBJ2-7, with TRBD1 matching 9 bases. CDR3 length: 18 amino acids. V trimming: 10 bases; J trimming: 3 bases; junction bases outside the gene matches: 22. Germline assignment: CDR1 LNHDA and CDR2 SQIVND (reference sequence). Written as DNA, the CDR3 is TGTGCCACCTCCCAGAACCCCGGGACAGGGTCCCGAAACTACGAGCAGTACTTC. This sequence encodes CATSQNPGTGSRNYEQYF.

In its sample, this clone was seen once. V gene TRBV30 combines with J gene TRBJ2-3; 11 bases line up with TRBD2. Germline V lookup: CDR1 GTSNPN, CDR2 SVGIG (reference sequence). V dropped 2 bases and J dropped 0; count of bases not matched to a gene: 16. CDR3 length equals 20 residues. The CDR3, as DNA: TGTGCCTGGAGTCCCTTTTCCCTAGCGGGAGGCGACCCTAGCACAGATACGCAGTATTTT. It codes for CAWSPFSLAGGDPSTDTQYF.